Below, 10 T cell receptor beta chains from the same sample are listed, as sequenced in a study of blood T cell repertoires in COVID-19. The assay was immunoSEQ multiplex PCR, and TCRdb's table has in-frame clones only and misses some. The sample consists of around 200,000 clones, around 88% of them appearing once. The sequenced material came from peripheral blood. The receptors were sampled from a man between 50 and 59 years old with active or convalescent COVID-19.

The rearrangement uses TRBV7-9 and TRBJ1-4; D uncertain. The germline V and J ends were trimmed by 0 bases and 9 bases, with 8 bases remaining between them. CDR1 and CDR2 (germline): SEHNR, FQNEAQ (reference sequence). The CDR3 is 13 residues long. In nucleotides, the CDR3 is TGTGCCAGCAGCTTAGCGTATCCCCAAAAACTGTTTTTT. Translated, it gives CASSLAYPQKLFF.

The chain carries TRBV7-9 and TRBJ2-7; a possible D gene is TRBD2 (7 bases). CDR1 is SEHNR, CDR2 FQNEAQ, per germline (reference sequence). This CDR3 contains 12 residues. V shed 4 bases and J shed 9 bases, with 13 bases lying between them. CDR3 sequence reads: CASSSGGRWQYF. In nucleotides, the CDR3 is TGTGCCAGCAGCTCGGGGGGCCGATGGCAGTACTTC. Drawing the rest from reference TRBV7-9 and TRBJ2-7, the complete variable domain is DTGVSQNPRHKITKRGQNVTFRCDPISEHNRLYWYRQTLGQGPEFLTYFQNEAQLEKSRLLSDRFSAERPKGSFSTLEIQRTEQGDSAMYLCASSSGGRWQYFGPGTRLTVT.

This rearrangement joins TRBV28 to TRBJ1-5; D call uncertain. Germline CDR1 and CDR2: MDHEN and SYDVKM. This CDR3 spans 15 amino acids. The V and J ends lost 6 bases and 1 base respectively, with 13 bases between them. The CDR3 region is CASSPGGESNQPQHF. The CDR3 DNA is TGTGCCAGCAGCCCCGGCGGTGAGAGCAATCAGCCCCAGCATTTT.

In this sample, this clone turned up a few times. The genes are TRBV19 and TRBJ1-2, with 10 bases lining up with TRBD1. There are 15 residues in the CDR3. Germline loops: CDR1 LNHDA, CDR2 SQIVND (reference sequence). The V and J ends lost 5 bases and 7 bases, in that order; junction bases with no gene match: 10. CDR3: CASSSRDRGSSGYTF. In nucleotides, the CDR3 is TGTGCCAGTAGTTCCCGGGACAGGGGTTCTAGTGGCTACACCTTC.

This chain joins TRBV5-6 and TRBJ1-2; D is undetermined. The CDR3 is 12 amino acids. V was trimmed by 1 base and J by 5 bases, leaving 6 bases between them. Germline V lookup: CDR1 SGHDT, CDR2 YYEEEE. The CDR3 nucleotides read TGTGCCAGCAGCTTGAGACATTATGGCTACACCTTC. This translates into CASSLRHYGYTF. The full variable domain, rest sourced from reference TRBV5-6 and TRBJ1-2, is DAGVTQSPTHLIKTRGQQVTLRCSPKSGHDTVSWYQQALGQGPQFIFQYYEEEERQRGNFPDRFSGHQFPNYSSELNVNALLLGDSALYLCASSLRHYGYTFGSGTRLTVV.

The chain is built from TRBV12-3 or TRBV12-4 and TRBJ1-1, with D maybe TRBD1 (5 bases). V was pared by 3 bases and J by 3 bases, with 8 bases between. This CDR3 comprises 13 residues. The chain's CDR3 is CASSLVTDTEAFF. The CDR3 DNA sequence: TGTGCCAGCAGTTTGGTGACAGACACTGAAGCTTTCTTT.

This chain joins TRBV14 and TRBJ2-3; D not certain. There are 12 residues in the CDR3. The V gene lost 4 bases and the J gene lost 4 bases, with 6 bases spanning the gap. In germline, CDR1 is SGHDN, CDR2 FVKESK. The CDR3 region is CASSPAPDTQYF. The CDR3 nucleotides read TGTGCCAGCAGCCCCGCGCCAGATACGCAGTATTTT.

This chain uses TRBV13 with TRBJ2-3; D is undetermined. The germline V and J ends were trimmed by 5 bases and 0 bases, with 15 bases remaining between them. The germline V gene encodes CDR1 PRHDT and CDR2 FYEKMQ (reference sequence). This CDR3 is built from 16 residues. The CDR3 DNA sequence: TGTGCCAGCAGCCCACCTAGACCTCGTAGCACAGATACGCAGTATTTT. It translates to CASSPPRPRSTDTQYF.

The V and J genes are TRBV9 and TRBJ2-4, with a possible D match to TRBD2 (6 bases). V lost 0 bases to trimming and J lost 5 bases, with 15 bases between them. The CDR3 loop spans 16 amino acids. The germline gives CDR1 SGDLS, CDR2 YYNGEE. In nucleotides, the CDR3 is TGTGCCAGCAGCGTAGGGGGGGAGCGACTTCAAAACATTCAGTACTTC. This sequence encodes CASSVGGERLQNIQYF.

The V and J genes are TRBV28 and TRBJ1-4; D remains unclear. The CDR3 length is 14 residues. Germline V CDR1 and CDR2: MDHEN, SYDVKM. Deletions cut 7 bases from V and 8 bases from J, with 17 bases between. The CDR3 here is CASTGSRREEKLFF. The CDR3 region has the DNA TGTGCCAGCACAGGCTCCCGCCGAGAGGAAAAACTGTTTTTT.